These 6 T cell receptor beta chains were all obtained from the same sample, sequenced in a study of shared clonotypes between healthy human individuals. The data were produced by immunoSEQ multiplex PCR, yet TCRdb's version contains in-frame clones alone and is incomplete. The sample holds 400,000 to 500,000 clones; 65% to 80% are singletons and the top ten take 9.5% to 15%. The sample was PBMCs. The receptors here all came from a woman aged 40 to 50 in good health. Some clones in this sample may be carry-over from other donors' samples.

In this sample, this clone turned up once. CDR3 sequence reads: CASSARTEQFF. The CDR3 region has the DNA TGTGCCAGCAGCGCCCGGACAGAGCAGTTCTTC. The V and J genes are TRBV9 and TRBJ2-1; D is perhaps TRBD1 (5 bases). V was clipped by 3 bases and J by 10 bases, with 8 bases between them. The CDR3 covers 11 residues. The germline gives CDR1 SGDLS, CDR2 YYNGEE.

The CDR3: CASSTGLAVREQFF. The CDR3 coding sequence is TGTGCCAGTAGTACCGGACTAGCGGTGCGTGAGCAGTTCTTC. The rearrangement uses TRBV19 and TRBJ2-1; 10 nucleotides agree with TRBD2. From germline, CDR1 is LNHDA and CDR2 SQIVND (reference sequence). The CDR3 has 14 amino acids. V was pared by 4 bases and J by 9 bases, with 6 bases of the junction left unmatched.

The V call is TRBV5-1, the J call TRBJ1-2, with 8 nucleotides matching TRBD1. The J segment lost 6 bases and the V segment lost 0 bases, leaving 4 bases of the junction unmatched. CDR1 is SGHRS and CDR2 is YFSETQ in the germline V gene. This CDR3 is 14 amino acids long. The CDR3 loop reads CASSLATGVNGYTF. The DNA of the CDR3 is TGCGCCAGCAGCTTGGCGACAGGGGTGAATGGCTACACCTTC.

The gene calls are TRBV7-2 and TRBJ2-3; D unresolved. The V gene lost 5 bases and the J gene lost 2 bases, with 11 bases spanning the gap. The CDR3 consists of 14 residues. Per the germline V gene, CDR1 is SGHTA and CDR2 is FQGNSA. CDR3 in DNA: TGTGCCAGCAGCCCGGACCGATACACAGATACGCAGTATTTT. It yields the protein CASSPDRYTDTQYF.

The genes are TRBV18 and TRBJ1-1; TRBD1 might be the D (6 bases). This CDR3 spans 15 amino acids. V shed 3 bases and J shed 7 bases, with 18 bases lying between them. The germline V gene encodes CDR1 KGHSH and CDR2 LQKENI. CDR3 nucleotide sequence: TGTGCCAGCTCACCGACGACCGACAGGATGGGTGAAGCTTTCTTT. It translates to CASSPTTDRMGEAFF.

The chain is built from TRBV30 and TRBJ2-5; a weak D match, TRBD2 (5 bases). The last part of the DNA fits TRBJ2-7 better; the J call may be wrong. This CDR3 spans 13 amino acids. Germline lookup yields CDR1 GTSNPN and CDR2 SVGIG (reference sequence). The CDR3 DNA reads TGTGCCTGGAGTATAGCGAGAAGCTACGAGCAGTACTTC. Translation gives CAWSIARSYEQYF.